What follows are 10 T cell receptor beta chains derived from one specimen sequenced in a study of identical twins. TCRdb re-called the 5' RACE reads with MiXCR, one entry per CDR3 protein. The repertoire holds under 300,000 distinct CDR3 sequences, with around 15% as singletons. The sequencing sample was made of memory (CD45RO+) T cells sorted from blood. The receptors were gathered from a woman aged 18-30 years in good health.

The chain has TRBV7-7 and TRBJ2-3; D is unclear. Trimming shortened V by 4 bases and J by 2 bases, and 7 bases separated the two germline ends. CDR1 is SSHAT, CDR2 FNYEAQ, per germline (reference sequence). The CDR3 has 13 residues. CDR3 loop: CASSSHLTDTQYF. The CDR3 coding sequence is TGTGCCAGCAGCTCCCATCTCACAGATACGCAGTATTTT. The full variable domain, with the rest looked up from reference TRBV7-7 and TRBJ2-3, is GAGVSQSPRYKVTKRGQDVTLRCDPISSHATLYWYQQALGQGPEFLTYFNYEAQPDKSGLPSDRFSAERPEGSISTLTIQRTEQRDSAMYRCASSSHLTDTQYFGPGTRLTVL.

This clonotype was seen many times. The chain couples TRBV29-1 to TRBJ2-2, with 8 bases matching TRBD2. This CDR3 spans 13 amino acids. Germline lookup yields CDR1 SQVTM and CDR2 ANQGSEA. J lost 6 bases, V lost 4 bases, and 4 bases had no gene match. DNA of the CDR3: TGCAGCGTTGGTGACGGGGGGGCCGGGGAGCTGTTTTTT. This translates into CSVGDGGAGELFF.

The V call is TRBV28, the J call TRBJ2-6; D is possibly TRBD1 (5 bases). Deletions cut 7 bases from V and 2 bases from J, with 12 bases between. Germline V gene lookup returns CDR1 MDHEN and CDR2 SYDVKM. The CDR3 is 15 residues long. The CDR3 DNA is TGTGCCAGCACTCCTGCAGGGACTGGGGCCAACGTCCTGACTTTC. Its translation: CASTPAGTGANVLTF. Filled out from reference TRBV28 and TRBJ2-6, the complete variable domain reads DVKVTQSSRYLVKRTGEKVFLECVQDMDHENMFWYRQDPGLGLRLIYFSYDVKMKEKGDIPEGYSVSREKKERFSLILESASTNQTSMYLCASTPAGTGANVLTFGAGSRLTVL.

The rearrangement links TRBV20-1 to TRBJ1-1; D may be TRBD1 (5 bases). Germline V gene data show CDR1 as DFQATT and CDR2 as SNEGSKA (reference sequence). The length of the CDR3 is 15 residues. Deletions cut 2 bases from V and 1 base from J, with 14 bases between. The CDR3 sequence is CSARPPGLTNTEAFF. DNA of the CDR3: TGCAGTGCTAGACCCCCGGGACTGACGAACACTGAAGCTTTCTTT.

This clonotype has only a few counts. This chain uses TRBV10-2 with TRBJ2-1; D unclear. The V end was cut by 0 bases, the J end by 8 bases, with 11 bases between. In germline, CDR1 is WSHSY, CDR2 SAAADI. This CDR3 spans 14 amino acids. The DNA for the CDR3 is TGCGCCAGCAGTGAGTCGTCGACCGAGGATGAGCAGTTCTTC. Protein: CASSESSTEDEQFF.

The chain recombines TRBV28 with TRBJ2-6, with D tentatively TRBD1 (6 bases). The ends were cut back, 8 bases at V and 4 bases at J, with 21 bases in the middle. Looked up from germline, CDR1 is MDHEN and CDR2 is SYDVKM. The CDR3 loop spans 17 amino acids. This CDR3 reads CASQRRLGGAGANVLTF. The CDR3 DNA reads TGTGCCAGCCAGCGTCGGCTTGGGGGCGCCGGGGCCAACGTCCTGACTTTC.

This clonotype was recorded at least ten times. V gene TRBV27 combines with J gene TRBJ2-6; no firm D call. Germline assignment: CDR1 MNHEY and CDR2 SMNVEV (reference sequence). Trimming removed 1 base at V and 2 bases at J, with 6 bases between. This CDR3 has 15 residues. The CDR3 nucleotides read TGTGCCAGCAGTTTATGGCAACCTGGGGCCAACGTCCTGACTTTC. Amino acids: CASSLWQPGANVLTF.

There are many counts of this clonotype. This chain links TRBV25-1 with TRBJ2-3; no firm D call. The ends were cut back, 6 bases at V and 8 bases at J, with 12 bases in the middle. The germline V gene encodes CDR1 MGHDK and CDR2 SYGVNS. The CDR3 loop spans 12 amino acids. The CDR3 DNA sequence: TGTGCCAGCAGCGGTAGCATACTTACGCAGTATTTT. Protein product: CASSGSILTQYF.

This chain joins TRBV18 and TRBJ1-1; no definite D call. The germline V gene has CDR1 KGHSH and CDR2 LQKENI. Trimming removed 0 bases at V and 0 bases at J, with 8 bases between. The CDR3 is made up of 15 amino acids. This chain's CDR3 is CASSPPPLMNTEAFF. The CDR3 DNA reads TGTGCCAGCTCACCACCCCCCCTCATGAACACTGAAGCTTTCTTT. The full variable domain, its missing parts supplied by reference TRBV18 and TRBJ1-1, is NAGVMQNPRHLVRRRGQEARLRCSPMKGHSHVYWYRQLPEEGLKFMVYLQKENIIDESGMPKERFSAEFPKEGPSILRIQQVVRGDSAAYFCASSPPPLMNTEAFFGQGTRLTVV.

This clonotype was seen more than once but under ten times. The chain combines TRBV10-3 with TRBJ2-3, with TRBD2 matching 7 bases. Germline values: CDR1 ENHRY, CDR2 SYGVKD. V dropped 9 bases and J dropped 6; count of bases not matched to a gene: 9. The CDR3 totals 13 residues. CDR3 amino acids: CAISTSNRDTQYF. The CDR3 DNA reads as TGTGCCATTTCGACTAGCAACCGTGATACGCAGTATTTT.